What follows are 19 T cell receptor beta chains derived from one specimen sequenced in a study of cytotoxic CD8 clonotypes in ibrutinib-treated CLL. The method was immunoSEQ multiplex PCR; TCRdb's version includes in-frame clones alone and lacks a portion of them. The table includes 15,000 to 20,000 clones, 68% detected once. Sequences were derived from PBMCs, sampled before ibrutinib treatment. These TCRs come from a human donor with chronic lymphocytic leukemia.

The CDR3 DNA is TGTGCCATCAACAGGGCGGGCTCCTACGAGCAGTACTTC. Translating gives CAINRAGSYEQYF. The chain combines TRBV10-3 with TRBJ2-7; weak D call: TRBD1 (6 bases). Germline lookup yields CDR1 ENHRY and CDR2 SYGVKD. The CDR3 length is 13 residues. Trimming cost V 7 bases and J 0 bases, with 10 bases left between them.

The chain links TRBV11-3 to TRBJ2-3, with 9 bases fitting TRBD2. Germline trimming cut 6 bases from V and 0 bases from J; bases unmatched to any gene: 1. Germline CDR1 is SGHNT and CDR2 is YENEEA. The length of the CDR3 is 14 residues. The CDR3 reads CASRAGGSTDTQYF. The CDR3, as DNA: TGTGCCAGCAGAGCGGGGGGCAGCACAGATACGCAGTATTTT.

V gene TRBV7-2 combines with J gene TRBJ1-1; no definite D call. CDR1 and CDR2 from the germline V gene are SGHTA and FQGNSA. The length of the CDR3 is 14 residues. The V end was cut by 3 bases, the J end by 8 bases, with 16 bases between. CDR3 loop: CASSFVALDAEAFF. The CDR3, as DNA: TGTGCCAGCAGCTTTGTGGCGCTGGACGCGGAAGCTTTCTTT.

The rearrangement uses TRBV5-6 and TRBJ2-7; D might be TRBD2 (5 bases). The V and J ends lost 1 base and 2 bases respectively, with 10 bases between them. This CDR3 is built from 14 residues. Germline assignment: CDR1 SGHDT and CDR2 YYEEEE. CDR3 protein: CASSLPGMAYEQYF. CDR3 bases: TGTGCCAGCAGCTTGCCCGGGATGGCCTACGAGCAGTACTTC.

The chain carries TRBV10-3 and TRBJ2-7, with D possibly being TRBD1 (6 bases). In germline, CDR1 is ENHRY, CDR2 SYGVKD. The CDR3 runs to 15 residues. V lost 7 bases and J 1 base, leaving 17 bases between the germline ends. This CDR3 reads CAITRGGGDSYEQYF. The DNA for the CDR3 is TGTGCCATCACGAGAGGGGGTGGGGATTCCTACGAGCAGTACTTC.

The chain is built from TRBV27 and TRBJ2-7, with D maybe TRBD2 (5 bases). CDR1 MNHEY and CDR2 SMNVEV come from the germline V gene (reference sequence). Trimming took 6 bases from V and 7 from J, leaving 25 bases between them. This CDR3 spans 16 amino acids. This chain's CDR3 is CASRSLREGLSGEQYF. The CDR3 nucleotides read TGTGCCAGCAGGTCCCTACGAGAGGGCCTCTCTGGGGAGCAGTACTTC.

This chain links TRBV7-9 with TRBJ1-4, with 7 bases matching TRBD1. The CDR3 spans 16 residues. Losses at the gene ends were 4 bases for V and 6 bases for J; bases not matched to a gene: 11. Germline CDR1 is SEHNR and CDR2 is FQNEAQ (reference sequence). The CDR3 here is CASSSALDRAYEKLFF. CDR3 DNA sequence: TGTGCCAGCAGCTCGGCACTCGACAGGGCCTATGAAAAACTGTTTTTT. The complete variable domain, with remaining parts taken from reference TRBV7-9 and TRBJ1-4, reads DTGVSQNPRHKITKRGQNVTFRCDPISEHNRLYWYRQTLGQGPEFLTYFQNEAQLEKSRLLSDRFSAERPKGSFSTLEIQRTEQGDSAMYLCASSSALDRAYEKLFFGSGTQLSVL.

This clone has only one observation. The chain employs TRBV7-2 and TRBJ2-5; 7 bases are shared with TRBD2. J was trimmed by 5 bases and V by 1 base; bases with no gene match: 1. Germline values: CDR1 SGHTA, CDR2 FQGNSA. CDR3 length: 13 residues. CDR3 nucleotide sequence: TGTGCCAGCAGCTTAGTCGGGGGGGAGACCCAGTACTTC. Residues: CASSLVGGETQYF.

V and J are TRBV7-8 and TRBJ2-1; the match to TRBD1 covers 8 bases. The CDR3 runs to 13 residues. The V and J ends lost 4 bases and 9 bases, in that order; junction bases with no gene match: 5. Germline V CDR1 and CDR2: SGHVS, FQNEAQ. The CDR3 DNA is TGTGCCAGCAGCTCGACAGGGGAAGGTGAGCAGTTCTTC. This translates into CASSSTGEGEQFF.

This chain links TRBV7-2 with TRBJ1-6, with D tentatively TRBD1 (5 bases). The germline V and J ends were trimmed by 1 base and 11 bases, with 18 bases remaining between them. Per germline, CDR1 SGHTA and CDR2 FQGNSA. CDR3 length: 16 amino acids. This chain's CDR3 is CASSLGLGRPGAPLHF. The CDR3 DNA is TGTGCCAGCAGCTTAGGTCTGGGACGTCCTGGGGCACCCCTCCACTTT.

V is TRBV5-6 and J is TRBJ1-1; TRBD1 matches 10 bases. The ends lost 2 bases at V and 0 bases at J; junction bases unmatched: 4. There are 16 residues in the CDR3. CDR1 and CDR2 from the germline V gene are SGHDT and YYEEEE. Here the CDR3 reads CASSLGQGVMNTEAFF. The CDR3 region has the DNA TGTGCCAGCAGCTTAGGACAGGGGGTAATGAACACTGAAGCTTTCTTT.

The CDR3 region has the DNA TGTGCCAGTAGTGTTAGCGGGGATGAGCAGTTCTTC. This translates into CASSVSGDEQFF. The genes are TRBV19 and TRBJ2-1; TRBD2 matches 8 bases. The V segment lost 5 bases and the J segment 8 bases; nucleotides outside the gene matches: 2. The length of the CDR3 is 12 residues. Germline assignment: CDR1 LNHDA and CDR2 SQIVND (reference sequence).

The gene calls are TRBV15 and TRBJ1-6, with D tentatively TRBD1 (6 bases). Germline V gene sequence: CDR1 LNHNV, CDR2 YYDKDF (reference sequence). This CDR3 is 16 amino acids long. Trimming left V 0 bases short and J 8 bases short, with 14 bases between. The DNA of the CDR3 is TGTGCCACCAGCAGAGATAGAGGACAGTGGTATTCACCCCTCCACTTT. It yields the protein CATSRDRGQWYSPLHF.

The sample holds a few counts of this clone. The chain carries TRBV7-9 and TRBJ1-4; a weak D match, TRBD1 (5 bases). The CDR3 runs 14 residues. Germline V gene sequence: CDR1 SEHNR, CDR2 FQNEAQ (reference sequence). V dropped 5 bases and J dropped 3 bases, with 10 bases sitting between them. The CDR3 nucleotides read TGTGCCAGCAGCCCGGGGCAAGCTAATGAAAAACTGTTTTTT. Amino acids: CASSPGQANEKLFF. Complete variable domain (other parts from reference TRBV7-9 and TRBJ1-4): DTGVSQNPRHKITKRGQNVTFRCDPISEHNRLYWYRQTLGQGPEFLTYFQNEAQLEKSRLLSDRFSAERPKGSFSTLEIQRTEQGDSAMYLCASSPGQANEKLFFGSGTQLSVL.

The chain couples TRBV28 to TRBJ2-7; TRBD2 matches at 8 bases. Per germline, CDR1 MDHEN and CDR2 SYDVKM. This CDR3 contains 14 residues. V shed 5 bases and J 5 bases; nucleotides not matched to a gene: 8. The CDR3: CASSPGTRTHEQYF. For the CDR3, the DNA is TGTGCCAGCAGTCCCGGGACTAGGACCCACGAGCAGTACTTC.

The chain joins TRBV6-5 to TRBJ1-2; the match to TRBD1 covers 10 bases. From germline, CDR1 is MNHEY and CDR2 SVGAGI. The CDR3 spans 15 residues. The V segment lost 0 bases and the J segment 8 bases; nucleotides outside the gene matches: 6. The CDR3 reads CASSYSDRGLRGYTF. In DNA, the CDR3 is TGTGCCAGCAGTTACTCTGACAGGGGGCTGAGGGGCTACACCTTC.

The V gene is TRBV5-5, the J gene TRBJ1-2; 8 bases are a match to TRBD1. The CDR3 runs 15 residues. From germline, CDR1 is SGHKS and CDR2 YYEKEE (reference sequence). V dropped 2 bases and J dropped 7; count of bases not matched to a gene: 10. For the CDR3, the DNA is TGTGCCAGCAGCTTACTTTACCAGGGGGCGAGTGGCTACACCTTC. Protein product: CASSLLYQGASGYTF.

This chain connects TRBV2 to TRBJ2-2, with 9 bases aligning to TRBD1. CDR1 and CDR2 from the germline V gene are SNHLY and FYNNEI. The CDR3 loop spans 15 amino acids. The J segment lost 5 bases and the V segment lost 4 bases, leaving 5 bases of the junction unmatched. The CDR3 coding sequence is TGTGCCAGCAGTGCCCCCGGGACAGGGACCGGGGAGCTGTTTTTT. Residues: CASSAPGTGTGELFF.

CDR3 coding DNA: TGCGCCAGCAGCCCCCAGTCGAACACTGAAGCTTTCTTT. Translation: CASSPQSNTEAFF. The chain uses TRBV5-1 and TRBJ1-1; D uncertain. Germline CDR1 and CDR2: SGHRS and YFSETQ. This CDR3 spans 13 amino acids. Between the trimmed V and J ends, which lost 4 bases and 1 base, there was a span of 8 bases.